This record looks at one T cell receptor beta chain sequence and its context. The CDR3 totals 15 residues. The ends were cut back, 0 bases at V and 4 bases at J, with 13 bases in the middle. CDR1 SGHRS and CDR2 YFSETQ come from the germline V gene. This sample stems from a study of T-cell reconstitution after alpha-beta-depleted transplantation in children. The authors prepared the TCRbeta library with unique molecular identifiers. TCRdb recomputed calls from the PCR reads with MiXCR, one row per CDR3 protein. This table holds about 610,000 distinct CDR3 sequences, about 10% found once. Sequencing used PBMCs from the stem cell graft donor, obtained from the stem cell graft. The receptor was derived from a human donor who donated a stem cell graft to a child with acute myeloid leukemia. The chain links TRBV5-1 to TRBJ1-2; the D is unclear. Here the CDR3 DNA reads TGCGCCAGCAGCTTGGCGTCGGCCTCCATCTATGGCTACACCTTC. Encoded protein: CASSLASASIYGYTF.